This paragraph covers one T cell receptor (beta chain) sequence. The sample originates from a study of blood T cell repertoires in COVID-19. Per the germline V gene, CDR1 is LNHDA and CDR2 is SQIVND (reference sequence). Trimming removed 1 base from V and 1 base from J, with 7 bases in between. The CDR3 spans 14 residues. In the original processing: Amplification of reference gene primers provided the estimated nucleated cell counts. Produced via immunoSEQ multiplex PCR; TCRdb's table is partial and in-frame only. The V and J calls and clone size are taken from that table; D and trimming were inferred from the DNA. The sample lists 450,000 or so clones, 70% to 90% occurring once. Those enrolled in Seattle joined during active infection and were followed longitudinally afterward.

The V gene is TRBV19, the J gene TRBJ1-1, with D uncertain. Sequenced material: peripheral blood. The TCR originated in a young man with COVID-19, enrolled during active disease. CDR3 sequence (DNA): TGTGCCAGTAGTATAGCAAACAGGAACACTGAAGCTTTCTTT. This sequence encodes CASSIANRNTEAFF. The full variable domain, with the rest looked up from reference TRBV19 and TRBJ1-1, is DGGITQSPKYLFRKEGQNVTLSCEQNLNHDAMYWYRQDPGQGLRLIYYSQIVNDFQKGDIAEGYSVSREKKESFPLTVTSAQKNPTAFYLCASSIANRNTEAFFGQGTRLTVV.